This T cell receptor (beta chain) was profiled in a study of response to subunit inactivated influenza vaccine. This CDR3 contains 14 residues. The junction had 10 bases not matched to a gene; V was cut back by 4 bases and J by 7 bases. Germline V gene lookup returns CDR1 SGHRS and CDR2 YFSETQ. This clonotype was seen a few times. What it recognizes is unknown. TCRdb re-called the RT-PCR reads through MiXCR, storing one row per CDR3 protein. The sample shows some 520,000 distinct CDR3 sequences, about 15% of them seen only once. Findings and caveats of the study: Authors suggested that a seasonal influenza vaccination recruits few new T cells each time.

The V and J genes are TRBV5-1 and TRBJ2-7, with 8 bases fitting TRBD1. Here the sequenced sample was CD4+ T cells sorted from PBMCs, taken roughly 24 months after vaccination. This TCR derives from a man aged 45 to 75 who received an inactivated influenza vaccine. The CDR3 coding sequence is TGCGCCAGCAGCATAAGAACAGGGGGAGTGGAGCAGTACTTC. Translated: CASSIRTGGVEQYF.